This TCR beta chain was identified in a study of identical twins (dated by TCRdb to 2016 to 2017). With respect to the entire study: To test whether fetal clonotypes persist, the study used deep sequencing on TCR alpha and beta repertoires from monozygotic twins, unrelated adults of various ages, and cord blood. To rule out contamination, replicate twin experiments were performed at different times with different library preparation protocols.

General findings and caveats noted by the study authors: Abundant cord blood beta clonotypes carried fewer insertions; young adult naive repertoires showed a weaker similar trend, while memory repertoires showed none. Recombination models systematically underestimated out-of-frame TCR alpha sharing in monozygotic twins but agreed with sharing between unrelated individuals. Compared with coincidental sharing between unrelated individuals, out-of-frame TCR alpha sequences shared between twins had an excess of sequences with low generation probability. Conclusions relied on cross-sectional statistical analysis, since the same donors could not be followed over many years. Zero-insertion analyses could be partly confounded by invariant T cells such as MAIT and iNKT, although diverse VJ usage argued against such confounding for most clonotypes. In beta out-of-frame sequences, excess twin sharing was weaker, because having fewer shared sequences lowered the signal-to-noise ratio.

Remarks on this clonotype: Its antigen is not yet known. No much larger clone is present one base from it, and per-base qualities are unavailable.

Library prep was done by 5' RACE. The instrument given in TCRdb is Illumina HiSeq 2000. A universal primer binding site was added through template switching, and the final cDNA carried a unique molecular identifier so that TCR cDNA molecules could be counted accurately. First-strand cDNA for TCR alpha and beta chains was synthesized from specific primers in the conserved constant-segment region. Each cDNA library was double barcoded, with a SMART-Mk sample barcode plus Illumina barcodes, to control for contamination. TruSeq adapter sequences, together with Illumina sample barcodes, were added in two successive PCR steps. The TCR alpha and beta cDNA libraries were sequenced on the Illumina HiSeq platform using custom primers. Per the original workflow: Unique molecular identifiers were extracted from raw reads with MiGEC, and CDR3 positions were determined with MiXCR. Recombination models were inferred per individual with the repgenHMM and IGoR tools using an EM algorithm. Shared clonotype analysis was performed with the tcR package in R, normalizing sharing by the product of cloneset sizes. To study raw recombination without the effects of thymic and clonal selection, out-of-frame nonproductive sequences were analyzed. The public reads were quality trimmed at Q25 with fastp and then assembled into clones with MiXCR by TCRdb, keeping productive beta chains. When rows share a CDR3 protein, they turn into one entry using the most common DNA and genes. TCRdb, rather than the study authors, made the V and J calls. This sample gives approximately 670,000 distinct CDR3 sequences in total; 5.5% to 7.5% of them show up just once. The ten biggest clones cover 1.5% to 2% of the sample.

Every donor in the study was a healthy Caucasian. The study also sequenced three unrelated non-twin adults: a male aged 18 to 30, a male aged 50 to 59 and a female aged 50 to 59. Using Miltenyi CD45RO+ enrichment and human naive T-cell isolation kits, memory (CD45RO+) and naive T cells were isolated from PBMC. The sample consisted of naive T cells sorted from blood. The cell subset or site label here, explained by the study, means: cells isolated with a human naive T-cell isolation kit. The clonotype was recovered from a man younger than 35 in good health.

The CDR3 is CASSPFTGQINTEAFF. The DNA is as follows: TGTGCCAGCAGCCCCTTTACGGGACAGATAAACACTGAAGCTTTCTTT. The V and J genes are TRBV3-1 and TRBJ1-1, with TRBD1 identical over 7 junction bases. The CDR3 runs 16 residues from the cysteine to the phenylalanine. The read is trimmed to its CDR3 DNA, 48 bases read in frame from base 1. The germline V gene encodes CDR1 LGHDT and CDR2 YNNKEL (reference sequence). Relative to germline, V is missing 4 bases and J is missing 2 bases, with 10 bases of the junction outside any gene match.